Listed here are 10 T cell receptor beta chains from one sample, sequenced in a study of blood T cell repertoires in COVID-19. Sequencing used immunoSEQ multiplex PCR; TCRdb keeps in-frame clones, though not all of them. The profile shows some 220,000 clones, 75% to 90% of them singletons. The specimen was PBMCs or T cells enriched from blood (not recorded which). The receptors were sampled from a woman under 30 in a cohort exposed to, infected with or recovered from COVID-19 (not recorded which).

The rearrangement joins TRBV28 to TRBJ1-5; possibly TRBD1 for D (6 bases). Germline values: CDR1 MDHEN, CDR2 SYDVKM. This CDR3 is 13 amino acids long. Deletions cut 6 bases from V and 9 bases from J, with 15 bases between. The CDR3 here is CASSLNRARPQHF. CDR3 in DNA: TGTGCCAGCAGCCTTAACAGGGCACGGCCCCAGCATTTT.

The DNA of the CDR3 is TGTGCCAGCAGTTTCCAGACTAACTATGGCTACACCTTC. This gives the protein CASSFQTNYGYTF. V gene TRBV12-3 or TRBV12-4 combines with J gene TRBJ1-2; D remains ambiguous. The CDR3 loop spans 13 amino acids. Trimming left V 3 bases short and J 0 bases short, with 5 bases between.

The chain has TRBV6-5 and TRBJ1-2; no reliable D call. Germline assignment: CDR1 MNHEY and CDR2 SVGAGI. With 2 bases removed from V and 8 bases from J, the gap between germline ends came to 9 bases. The CDR3 loop spans 12 amino acids. The DNA for the CDR3 is TGTGCCAGCAGTTACGGCTCCGGGGGCTACACCTTC. Translating gives CASSYGSGGYTF.

The rearrangement links TRBV19 to TRBJ1-2; the D gene is possibly TRBD1 (5 bases). This CDR3 spans 15 amino acids. CDR1 is LNHDA, CDR2 SQIVND, per germline (reference sequence). With 6 bases removed from V and 1 base from J, the gap between germline ends came to 15 bases. CDR3 sequence reads: CASRKGANLNYGYTF. Written as DNA, the CDR3 is TGTGCCAGTAGAAAAGGGGCGAACCTTAACTATGGCTACACCTTC. Looking up the rest from reference TRBV19 and TRBJ1-2 gives the full variable domain: DGGITQSPKYLFRKEGQNVTLSCEQNLNHDAMYWYRQDPGQGLRLIYYSQIVNDFQKGDIAEGYSVSREKKESFPLTVTSAQKNPTAFYLCASRKGANLNYGYTFGSGTRLTVV.

The V gene is TRBV9, the J gene TRBJ2-1; TRBD1 matches 8 bases. This CDR3 spans 14 amino acids. Germline V gene lookup returns CDR1 SGDLS and CDR2 YYNGEE. Trimming removed 0 bases from V and 8 bases from J; junction bases left unmatched: 4. This CDR3 is CASSVAGGGDEQFF. The DNA of the CDR3 is TGTGCCAGCAGCGTAGCAGGGGGCGGGGATGAGCAGTTCTTC.

V and J are TRBV5-4 and TRBJ1-1; D is ambiguous. V shed 2 bases and J shed 7 bases, with 12 bases lying between them. Germline CDR1 and CDR2: SGHNT and YYREEE (reference sequence). The CDR3 length is 13 residues. CDR3 protein: CASSFQDPDEAFF. In DNA form, the CDR3 reads TGTGCCAGCAGCTTTCAGGATCCCGATGAAGCTTTCTTT. The full variable domain, completed using reference TRBV5-4 and TRBJ1-1, is ETGVTQSPTHLIKTRGQQVTLRCSSQSGHNTVSWYQQALGQGPQFIFQYYREEENGRGNFPPRFSGLQFPNYSSELNVNALELDDSALYLCASSFQDPDEAFFGQGTRLTVV.

This chain uses TRBV10-3 with TRBJ1-1; 7 nucleotides align to TRBD1. The CDR3 consists of 14 residues. With V trimmed by 9 bases and J by 2 bases, 9 bases remained unmatched. Germline V gene data show CDR1 as ENHRY and CDR2 as SYGVKD. CDR3 bases: TGTGCCATGAGACCCGGGACAGCCAACACTGAAGCTTTCTTT. Its protein product is CAMRPGTANTEAFF.

This chain connects TRBV25-1 to TRBJ1-4; D unresolved. The germline V gene has CDR1 MGHDK and CDR2 SYGVNS. This CDR3 spans 16 amino acids. Trimming cost V 1 base and J 0 bases, with 9 bases left between them. This chain's CDR3 is CASSELGTPTNEKLFF. CDR3 DNA: TGTGCCAGCAGTGAATTGGGCACACCAACTAATGAAAAACTGTTTTTT.

The V call is TRBV24-1, the J call TRBJ2-3; D is unclear. The CDR3 has 13 amino acids. The germline gives CDR1 KGHDR, CDR2 SFDVKD. V was trimmed by 1 base and J by 6 bases, leaving 7 bases between them. In DNA, the CDR3 is TGTGCCACCAGTGATTTAACATTGGATACGCAGTATTTT. This sequence encodes CATSDLTLDTQYF.

The rearrangement joins TRBV24-1 to TRBJ2-2, with D perhaps matching TRBD1 (5 bases). Deletions cut 5 bases from V and 7 bases from J, with 19 bases between. Per the germline V gene, CDR1 is KGHDR and CDR2 is SFDVKD. The CDR3 consists of 16 residues. CDR3 bases: TGTGCCACCAGTGTCTCAGCCCCAGGGAACGGCGGGGAGCTGTTTTTT. Protein product: CATSVSAPGNGGELFF.